Listed below are T cell receptor beta chains from one sample, sequenced in a study of blood T cells in healthy people across ages. TCRdb re-analysed the 5' RACE reads in MiXCR, keeping a single row per CDR3 protein. The repertoire has 900,000 to 950,000 distinct CDR3 sequences, approximately 32% of them found once; the top ten carry around 9.6%. These same data were also listed under a study on T cells of mothers and their children.

Sample: blood. The source of these receptors is a woman between 40 and 50 years old in good health. CDR3s include the opening cysteine and the closing phenylalanine or tryptophan. D genes are given only for firm matches. Rows may omit the clone size; those that give it use once, few, many or a size class.

DNA | CDR3 | D | V | size | J
TGTGCCAGCAGTTTAGGGGGACAGGGTAGTGAAAAACTGTTTTTT | CASSLGGQGSEKLFF | TRBD1 | TRBV28 | . | TRBJ1-4
TGTGCCAGCAGAAGTCCGACTAGATCCTACGAGCAGTACTTC | CASRSPTRSYEQYF | . | TRBV6-5 | many | TRBJ2-7
TGTGCCAGCAAGGGGACAGCGACTGATGGCTACACCTTC | CASKGTATDGYTF | TRBD1 | TRBV6-6 | few | TRBJ1-2
TGCGCCAGCAGCTACGGACGAGGGAACGGGCAGTACTTC | CASSYGRGNGQYF | . | TRBV14 | few | TRBJ2-5
TGTGCCAGCAGTTACCCGGGACAGAACACTGAAGCTTTCTTT | CASSYPGQNTEAFF | . | TRBV6-2/TRBV6-3 | . | TRBJ1-1
TGTGCCAGCAGCTTAGCAGGGACAGGGGGCCAAGAGACCCAGTACTTC | CASSLAGTGGQETQYF | TRBD1 | TRBV7-2 | many | TRBJ2-5
TGCAGTGCTAGGCCAGGGGAGAGCACAGATACGCAGTATTTT | CSARPGESTDTQYF | . | TRBV20-1 | . | TRBJ2-3
TGTGCCAGCAGCCCCGGGACGTCGGGAGATTCACCCCTCCACTTT | CASSPGTSGDSPLHF | . | TRBV7-3 | few | TRBJ1-6
TGTGCCAGCAGCCGGGAGTTGACGGGGCAAGGCTACACCTTC | CASSRELTGQGYTF | . | TRBV7-9 | . | TRBJ1-2
TGCAGTGCTAGAGATCCGACAGGACTAGGCTACACCTTC | CSARDPTGLGYTF | . | TRBV20-1 | . | TRBJ1-2
TGTGCCAGCAGCGTAGTCGTTGGGGGGACAGGGGGGTCTATCACTGAAGCTTTCTTT | CASSVVVGGTGGSITEAFF | TRBD1 | TRBV9 | few | TRBJ1-1
TGTGCCAGCAGTTCGGGGGTTCTTCTCATCCAGGGCTATGGCTACACCTTC | CASSSGVLLIQGYGYTF | . | TRBV5-6 | few | TRBJ1-2
TGTGCCAGCAGCGGACAGGGCCGGGGGTTCAATGAGCAGTTCTTC | CASSGQGRGFNEQFF | TRBD1 | TRBV28 | few | TRBJ2-1
TGCAGTGCGCCAAAGGGGGGCACAGATACGCAGTATTTT | CSAPKGGTDTQYF | . | TRBV20-1 | many | TRBJ2-3
TGTGCCAGCAGCCCTTGGGTGAGGCGGGACGAGCAGTACTTC | CASSPWVRRDEQYF | . | TRBV5-6 | few | TRBJ2-7
TGCGCCAGCAGCCAGCTCCCGGGACAGGGGACAACAGATACGCAGTATTTT | CASSQLPGQGTTDTQYF | TRBD1 | TRBV4-1 | . | TRBJ2-3
TGCAGTGCTAGAGTCCGGAAATCTGGGGCCAACGTCCTGACTTTC | CSARVRKSGANVLTF | . | TRBV20-1 | many | TRBJ2-6
TGCAGTGCTAGAGTAGGACGGAATAGCAATCAGCCCCAGCATTTT | CSARVGRNSNQPQHF | . | TRBV20-1 | few | TRBJ1-5
TGTGCCAGCAGTTTATCAGGTGCAGGGGGGAACACTGAAGCTTTCTTT | CASSLSGAGGNTEAFF | TRBD1 | TRBV12-3/TRBV12-4 | . | TRBJ1-1
TGCGCCAGCAGCCAAGTTGGGGTGGGCTCGGGGAACAATGAGCAGTTCTTC | CASSQVGVGSGNNEQFF | . | TRBV4-1 | few | TRBJ2-1
TGTGCCAGCTCACCAATGGGACAAGCGAACACTGAAGCTTTCTTT | CASSPMGQANTEAFF | . | TRBV18 | few | TRBJ1-1
TGTGCCAGCAGCCAACAGACAGGGATAATCGGTGGCTACACCTTC | CASSQQTGIIGGYTF | TRBD1 | TRBV7-2 | . | TRBJ1-2
TGCAGTGCTAGATCTCATGTGACGGTTGGAAACACCATATATTTT | CSARSHVTVGNTIYF | . | TRBV20-1 | . | TRBJ1-3
TGTGCCAGCAGAAGACTAGCGGAAGCAGATACGCAGTATTTT | CASRRLAEADTQYF | TRBD2 | TRBV7-2 | many | TRBJ2-3
TGTGCCAGCAGCTTATCCGCCGTTACTGGAAACACCATATATTTT | CASSLSAVTGNTIYF | . | TRBV7-6 | . | TRBJ1-3
TGCGCCAGCAGCCCTGCCGGATCCAGGGTACCCACTGAAGCTTTCTTT | CASSPAGSRVPTEAFF | . | TRBV5-1 | . | TRBJ1-1
TGTGCCTGGAGTCCTCAGGGTAACAACGAGCAGTACTTC | CAWSPQGNNEQYF | . | TRBV30 | few | TRBJ2-7
TGCAGTGCTAGAGCGGGAAACGGAGCCCCTCACGAGCAGTACTTC | CSARAGNGAPHEQYF | . | TRBV20-1 | few | TRBJ2-7
TGTGCCACCAGCAGGATCCAAGAGACCCAGTACTTC | CATSRIQETQYF | . | TRBV15 | many | TRBJ2-5
TGTGCCAGTAGCCTGGGACAGCAGCACTACGAGCAGTACTTC | CASSLGQQHYEQYF | TRBD1 | TRBV19 | few | TRBJ2-7
TGCAGTGCGAAGACGGACAGGTTCCTCTCCTACGGGCAGTACTTC | CSAKTDRFLSYGQYF | TRBD1 | TRBV20-1 | . | TRBJ2-7
TGTGCCAGCGGCGACAGGGGAACATATGGCTACACCTTC | CASGDRGTYGYTF | TRBD1 | TRBV12-3/TRBV12-4 | few | TRBJ1-2